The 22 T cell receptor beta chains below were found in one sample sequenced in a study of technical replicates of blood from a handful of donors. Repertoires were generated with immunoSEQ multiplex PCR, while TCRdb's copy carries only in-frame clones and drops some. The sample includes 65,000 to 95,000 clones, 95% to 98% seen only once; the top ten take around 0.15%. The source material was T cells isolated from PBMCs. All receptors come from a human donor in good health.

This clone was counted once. The CDR3 here is CASSLNSGVGIGDEQFF. The DNA for the CDR3 is TGTGCCAGCAGTTTAAATAGCGGGGTGGGGATTGGGGATGAGCAGTTCTTC. The chain is built from TRBV27 and TRBJ2-1, with 8 bases fitting TRBD2. The CDR3 is 17 residues long. After removal of 2 bases from V and 8 bases from J, the junction contained 14 bases not matched to a gene. Germline loops: CDR1 MNHEY, CDR2 SMNVEV (reference sequence).

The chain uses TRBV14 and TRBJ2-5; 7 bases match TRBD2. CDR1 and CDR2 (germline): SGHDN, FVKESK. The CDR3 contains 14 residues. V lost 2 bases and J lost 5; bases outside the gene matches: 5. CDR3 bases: TGTGCCAGCAGCCAAAGGCTAGCGGTCGAGACCCAGTACTTC. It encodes CASSQRLAVETQYF.

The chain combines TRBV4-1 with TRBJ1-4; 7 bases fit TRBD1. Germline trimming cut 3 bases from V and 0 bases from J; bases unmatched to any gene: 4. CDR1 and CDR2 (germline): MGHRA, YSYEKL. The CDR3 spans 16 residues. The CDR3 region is CASSQIGTATNEKLFF. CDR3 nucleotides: TGCGCCAGCAGCCAGATAGGGACAGCAACTAATGAAAAACTGTTTTTT.

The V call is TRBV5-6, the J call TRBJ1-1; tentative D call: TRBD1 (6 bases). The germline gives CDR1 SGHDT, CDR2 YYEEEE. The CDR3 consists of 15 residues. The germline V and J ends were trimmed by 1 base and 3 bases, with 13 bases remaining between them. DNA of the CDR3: TGTGCCAGCAGCTTGATAAACAGGGCGGACACTGAAGCTTTCTTT. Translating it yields CASSLINRADTEAFF. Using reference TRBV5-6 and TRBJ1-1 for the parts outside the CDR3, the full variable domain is DAGVTQSPTHLIKTRGQQVTLRCSPKSGHDTVSWYQQALGQGPQFIFQYYEEEERQRGNFPDRFSGHQFPNYSSELNVNALLLGDSALYLCASSLINRADTEAFFGQGTRLTVV.

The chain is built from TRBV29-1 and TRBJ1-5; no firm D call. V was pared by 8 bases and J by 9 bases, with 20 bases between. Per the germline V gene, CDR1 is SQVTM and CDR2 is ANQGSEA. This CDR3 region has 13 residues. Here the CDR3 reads CSSRNQPGGPQHF. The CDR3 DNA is TGCAGCAGTCGCAACCAACCTGGCGGGCCCCAGCATTTT.

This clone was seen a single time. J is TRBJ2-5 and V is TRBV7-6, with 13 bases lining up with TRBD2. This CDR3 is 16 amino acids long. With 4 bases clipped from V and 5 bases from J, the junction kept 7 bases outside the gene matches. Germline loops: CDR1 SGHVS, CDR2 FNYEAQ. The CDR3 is CASSSWTSGRRETQYF. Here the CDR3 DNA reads TGTGCCAGCAGCTCATGGACTAGCGGGAGACGCGAGACCCAGTACTTC.

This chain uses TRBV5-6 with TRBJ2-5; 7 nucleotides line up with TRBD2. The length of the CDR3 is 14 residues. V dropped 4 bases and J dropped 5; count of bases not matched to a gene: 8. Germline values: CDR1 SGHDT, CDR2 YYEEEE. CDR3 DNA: TGTGCCAGCAGCCGCAGGGCGGGAGAGGAGACCCAGTACTTC. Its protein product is CASSRRAGEETQYF.

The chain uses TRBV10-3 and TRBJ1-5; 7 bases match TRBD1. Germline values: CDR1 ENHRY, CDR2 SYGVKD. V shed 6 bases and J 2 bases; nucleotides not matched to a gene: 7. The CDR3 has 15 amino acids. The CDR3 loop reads CAISETGWGNQPQHF. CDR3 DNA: TGTGCCATCAGCGAGACAGGGTGGGGCAATCAGCCCCAGCATTTT.

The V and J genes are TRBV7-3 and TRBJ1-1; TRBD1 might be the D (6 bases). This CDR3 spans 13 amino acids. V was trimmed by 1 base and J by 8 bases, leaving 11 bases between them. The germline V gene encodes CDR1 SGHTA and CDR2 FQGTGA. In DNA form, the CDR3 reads TGTGCCAGCAGCTTAAGGGATAGGGGGGAAGCTTTCTTT. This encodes CASSLRDRGEAFF.

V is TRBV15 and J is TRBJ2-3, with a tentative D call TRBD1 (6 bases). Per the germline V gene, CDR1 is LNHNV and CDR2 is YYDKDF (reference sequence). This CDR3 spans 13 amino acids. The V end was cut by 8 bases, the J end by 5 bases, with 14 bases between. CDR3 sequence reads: CATSIRTEDTQYF. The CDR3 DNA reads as TGTGCCACCTCCATCCGGACAGAAGATACGCAGTATTTT.

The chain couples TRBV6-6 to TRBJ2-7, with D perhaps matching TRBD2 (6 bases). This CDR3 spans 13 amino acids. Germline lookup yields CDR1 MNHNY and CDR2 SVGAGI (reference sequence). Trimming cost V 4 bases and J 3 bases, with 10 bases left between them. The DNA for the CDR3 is TGTGCCAGCAGTTCTAACGGGGGCTACGAGCAGTACTTC. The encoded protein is CASSSNGGYEQYF.

CDR3 loop: CASIGGRVGGRTYNEQFF. The CDR3 DNA reads TGTGCCAGCATTGGCGGGAGGGTAGGGGGCAGGACCTACAATGAGCAGTTCTTC. This chain connects TRBV27 to TRBJ2-1, with 9 bases aligning to TRBD2. In germline, CDR1 is MNHEY, CDR2 SMNVEV (reference sequence). V lost 7 bases to trimming and J lost 2 bases; unmatched junction nucleotides: 15. The CDR3 extends over 18 amino acids.

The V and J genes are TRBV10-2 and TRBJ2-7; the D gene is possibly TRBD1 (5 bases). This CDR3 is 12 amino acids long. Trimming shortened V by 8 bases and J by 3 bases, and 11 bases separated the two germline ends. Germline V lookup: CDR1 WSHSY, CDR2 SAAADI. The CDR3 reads CASGLGDYEQYF. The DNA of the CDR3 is TGCGCCAGCGGCTTAGGGGACTACGAGCAGTACTTC.

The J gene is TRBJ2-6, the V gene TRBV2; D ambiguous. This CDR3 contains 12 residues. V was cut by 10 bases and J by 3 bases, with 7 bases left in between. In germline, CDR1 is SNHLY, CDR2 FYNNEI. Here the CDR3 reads CAIPFGANVLTF. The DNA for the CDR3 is TGTGCCATCCCCTTTGGGGCCAACGTCCTGACTTTC.

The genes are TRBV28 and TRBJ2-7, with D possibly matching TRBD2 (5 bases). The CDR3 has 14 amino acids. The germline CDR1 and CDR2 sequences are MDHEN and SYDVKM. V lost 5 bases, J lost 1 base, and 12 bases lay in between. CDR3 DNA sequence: TGTGCCAGCAGTCCCCTGGGAGTATCCTACGAGCAGTACTTC. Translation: CASSPLGVSYEQYF.

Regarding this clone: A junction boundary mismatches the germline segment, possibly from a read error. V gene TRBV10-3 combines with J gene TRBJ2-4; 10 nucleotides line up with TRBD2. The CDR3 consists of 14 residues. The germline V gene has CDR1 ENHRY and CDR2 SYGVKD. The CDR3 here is CAISESTSGTFRNF. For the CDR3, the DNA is TGTGCCATCAGTGAGTCAACTAGCGGGACATTTCGGAACTTC.

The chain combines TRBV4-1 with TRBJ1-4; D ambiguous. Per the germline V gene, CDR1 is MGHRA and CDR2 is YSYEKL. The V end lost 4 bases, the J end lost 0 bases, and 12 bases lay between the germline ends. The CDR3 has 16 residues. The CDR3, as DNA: TGCGCCAGCAGCCCCAAGGTGAGGGCAACTAATGAAAAACTGTTTTTT. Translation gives CASSPKVRATNEKLFF.

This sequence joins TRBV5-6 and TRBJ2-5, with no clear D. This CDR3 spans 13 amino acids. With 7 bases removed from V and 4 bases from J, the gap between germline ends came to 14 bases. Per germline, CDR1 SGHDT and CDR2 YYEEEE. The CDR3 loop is CASGLLGRETQYF. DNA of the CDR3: TGTGCCAGCGGATTGCTAGGAAGAGAGACCCAGTACTTC. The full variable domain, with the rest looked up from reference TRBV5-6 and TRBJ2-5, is DAGVTQSPTHLIKTRGQQVTLRCSPKSGHDTVSWYQQALGQGPQFIFQYYEEEERQRGNFPDRFSGHQFPNYSSELNVNALLLGDSALYLCASGLLGRETQYFGPGTRLLVL.

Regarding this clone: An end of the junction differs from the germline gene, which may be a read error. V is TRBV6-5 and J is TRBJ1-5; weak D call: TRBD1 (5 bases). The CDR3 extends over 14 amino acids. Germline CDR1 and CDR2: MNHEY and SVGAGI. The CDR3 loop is CASSYSAGITPRDF. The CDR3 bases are TGTGCCAGCAGTTACTCTGCCGGCATAACCCCCAGGGATTTT.

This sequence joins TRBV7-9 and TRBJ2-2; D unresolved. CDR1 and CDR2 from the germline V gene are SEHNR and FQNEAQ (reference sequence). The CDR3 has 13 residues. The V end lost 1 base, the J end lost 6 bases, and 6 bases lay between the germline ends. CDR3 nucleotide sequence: TGTGCCAGCAGCTTAGGTCCTGCCGGGGAGCTGTTTTTT. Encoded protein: CASSLGPAGELFF.

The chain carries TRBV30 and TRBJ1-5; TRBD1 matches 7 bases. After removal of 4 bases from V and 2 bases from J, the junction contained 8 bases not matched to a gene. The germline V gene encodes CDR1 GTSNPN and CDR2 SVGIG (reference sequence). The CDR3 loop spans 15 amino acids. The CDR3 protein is CAWTSGTVGNQPQHF. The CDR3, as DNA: TGTGCCTGGACTTCCGGGACAGTAGGCAATCAGCCCCAGCATTTT.

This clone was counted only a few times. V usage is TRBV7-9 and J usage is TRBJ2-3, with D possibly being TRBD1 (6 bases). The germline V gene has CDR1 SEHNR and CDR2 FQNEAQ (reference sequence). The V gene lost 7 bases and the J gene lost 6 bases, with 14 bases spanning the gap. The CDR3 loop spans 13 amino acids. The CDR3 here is CASTPQGRDTQYF. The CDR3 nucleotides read TGTGCCAGCACCCCACAGGGAAGGGATACGCAGTATTTT. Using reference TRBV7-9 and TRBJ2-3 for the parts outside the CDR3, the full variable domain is DTGVSQNPRHKITKRGQNVTFRCDPISEHNRLYWYRQTLGQGPEFLTYFQNEAQLEKSRLLSDRFSAERPKGSFSTLEIQRTEQGDSAMYLCASTPQGRDTQYFGPGTRLTVL.